This TCR beta chain was sequenced for a study of cytomegalovirus exposure and HLA in healthy donors. Overall study findings and caveats: Roughly uniform sequencing depth across donors was assumed, possibly incorrectly. In a later analysis, the majority of CMV-associated beta chains seemingly showed HLA restriction.

Trimming took 0 bases from V and 7 from J; bases not matched to a gene: 11. Germline CDR1 is GTSNPN and CDR2 is SVGIG (reference sequence). The CDR3 consists of 15 residues. PCR amplification relied on 60 Vbeta primers (plus 13 Jbeta primers). TCRdb's table, derived via immunoSEQ multiplex PCR, lists solely in-frame clones and lacks some. The table includes some 150,000 clones, 70% to 80% detected once. As concerns this clone: Its target is not known.

The TCR originated in a female donor in good health and CMV-seropositive. J is TRBJ1-2 and V is TRBV30, with 7 bases identical to TRBD1. Sequencing was performed on PBMCs. The CDR3 bases are TGTGCCTGGAGTGTACCATATGGACAGGCCGGTGGCTACACCTTC. Protein: CAWSVPYGQAGGYTF.